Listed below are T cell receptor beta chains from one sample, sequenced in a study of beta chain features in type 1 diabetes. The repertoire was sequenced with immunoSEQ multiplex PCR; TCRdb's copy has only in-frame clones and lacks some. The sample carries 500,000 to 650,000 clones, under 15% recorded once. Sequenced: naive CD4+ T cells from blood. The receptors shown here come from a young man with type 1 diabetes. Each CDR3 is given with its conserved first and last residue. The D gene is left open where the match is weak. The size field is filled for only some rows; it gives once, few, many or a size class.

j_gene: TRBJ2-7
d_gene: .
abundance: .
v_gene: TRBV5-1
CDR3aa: CASRRTGSFSYEQYF
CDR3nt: TGCGCCAGCAGGAGAACAGGTTCCTTCTCCTACGAGCAGTACTTC

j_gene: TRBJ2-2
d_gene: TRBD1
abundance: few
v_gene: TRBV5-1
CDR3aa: CASSLGQGTGELFF
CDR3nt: TGCGCCAGCAGCTTGGGACAGGGGACCGGGGAGCTGTTTTTT

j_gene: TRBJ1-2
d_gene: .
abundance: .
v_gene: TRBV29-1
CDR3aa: CSVVSVRGYGYTF
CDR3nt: TGCAGCGTTGTTTCGGTTAGGGGGTATGGCTACACCTTC

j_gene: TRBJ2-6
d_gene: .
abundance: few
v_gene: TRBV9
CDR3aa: CASSVEAGNSGANVLTF
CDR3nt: TGTGCCAGCAGCGTAGAGGCGGGGAACTCTGGGGCCAACGTCCTGACTTTC

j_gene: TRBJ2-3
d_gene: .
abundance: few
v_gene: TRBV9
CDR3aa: CASSVLGNTGTDTQYF
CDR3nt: TGTGCCAGCAGCGTACTAGGGAACACTGGGACAGATACGCAGTATTTT

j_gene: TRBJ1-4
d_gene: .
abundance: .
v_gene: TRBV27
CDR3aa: CASSSDSSSLTNEKLFF
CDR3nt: TGTGCCAGCAGTTCTGACAGCTCCAGTTTAACTAATGAAAAACTGTTTTTT

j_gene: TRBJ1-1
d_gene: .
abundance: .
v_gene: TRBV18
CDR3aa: CASSPQTPQLMNTEAFF
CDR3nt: TGTGCCAGCTCACCCCAGACCCCACAACTCATGAACACTGAAGCTTTCTTT

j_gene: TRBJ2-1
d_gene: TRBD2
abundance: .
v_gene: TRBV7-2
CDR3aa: CASSLAGGDHNEQFF
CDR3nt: TGTGCCAGCAGCTTAGCTGGGGGGGATCACAATGAGCAGTTCTTC

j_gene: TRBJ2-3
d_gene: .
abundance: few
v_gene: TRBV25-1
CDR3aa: CASSEVRDPTQYF
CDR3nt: TGTGCCAGCAGTGAAGTCCGGGACCCCACGCAGTATTTT

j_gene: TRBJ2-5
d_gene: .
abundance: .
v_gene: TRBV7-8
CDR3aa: CASSFQGGETQYF
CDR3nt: TGTGCCAGCAGCTTCCAAGGGGGGGAGACCCAGTACTTC

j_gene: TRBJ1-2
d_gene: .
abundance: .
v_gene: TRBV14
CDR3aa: CASSQERGDYGYTF
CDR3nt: TGTGCCAGCAGCCAAGAGAGAGGTGACTATGGCTACACCTTC

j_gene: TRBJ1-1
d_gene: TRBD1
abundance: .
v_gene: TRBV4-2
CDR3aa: CASSPGQGRNTEAFF
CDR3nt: TGTGCCAGCAGCCCCGGACAGGGTCGGAACACTGAAGCTTTCTTT

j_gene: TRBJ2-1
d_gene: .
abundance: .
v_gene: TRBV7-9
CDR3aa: CASSPGQYNEQFF
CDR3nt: TGTGCCAGCAGCCCTGGACAGTACAATGAGCAGTTCTTC

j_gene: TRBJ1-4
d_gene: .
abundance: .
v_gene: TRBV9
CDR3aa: CASGSSATNEKLFF
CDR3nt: TGTGCCAGCGGGTCTTCTGCAACTAATGAAAAACTGTTTTTT

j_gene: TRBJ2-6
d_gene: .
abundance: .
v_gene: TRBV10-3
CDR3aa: CAISEPRGGSGANVLTF
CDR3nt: TGTGCCATCAGTGAGCCCAGGGGGGGCTCTGGGGCCAACGTCCTGACTTTC

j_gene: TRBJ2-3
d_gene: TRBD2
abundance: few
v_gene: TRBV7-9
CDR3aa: CASSPIAGDHTDTQYF
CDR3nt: TGTGCCAGCAGCCCAATAGCGGGGGACCACACAGATACGCAGTATTTT

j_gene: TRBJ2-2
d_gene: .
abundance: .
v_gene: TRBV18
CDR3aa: CASSAPTRVNTGELFF
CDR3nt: TGTGCCAGCTCAGCCCCTACCAGGGTAAACACCGGGGAGCTGTTTTTT

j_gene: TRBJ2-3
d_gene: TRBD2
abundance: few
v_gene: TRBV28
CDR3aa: CASSLSGVTDTQYF
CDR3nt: TGTGCCAGCAGTTTGAGCGGGGTCACAGATACGCAGTATTTT

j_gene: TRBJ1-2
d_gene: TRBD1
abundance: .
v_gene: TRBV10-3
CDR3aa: CAISESRGLGEVYGYTF
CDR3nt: TGTGCCATCAGTGAGTCGAGGGGGCTTGGGGAAGTGTATGGCTACACCTTC

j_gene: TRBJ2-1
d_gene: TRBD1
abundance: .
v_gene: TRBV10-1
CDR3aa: CASSGQGPYNEQFF
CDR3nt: TGCGCCAGCTCCGGACAGGGGCCCTACAATGAGCAGTTCTTC

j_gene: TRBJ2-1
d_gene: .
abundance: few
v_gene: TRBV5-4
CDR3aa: CASSLEGEQFF
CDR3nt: TGTGCCAGCAGCTTGGAAGGTGAGCAGTTCTTC

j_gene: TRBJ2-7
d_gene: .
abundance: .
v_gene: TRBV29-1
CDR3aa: CSVVARVHEQYF
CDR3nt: TGCAGCGTTGTGGCCAGGGTCCACGAGCAGTACTTC

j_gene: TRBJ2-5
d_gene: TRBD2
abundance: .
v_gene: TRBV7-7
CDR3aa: CASSPRTSLETQYF
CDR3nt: TGTGCCAGCAGCCCTCGGACTAGCTTGGAGACCCAGTACTTC

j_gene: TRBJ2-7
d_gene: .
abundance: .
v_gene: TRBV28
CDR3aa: CASSFALGTSNPSYEQYF
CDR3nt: TGTGCCAGCAGTTTTGCCCTCGGGACGTCCAATCCCTCCTACGAGCAGTACTTC

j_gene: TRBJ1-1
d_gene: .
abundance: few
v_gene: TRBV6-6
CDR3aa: CASRLIRENTEAFF
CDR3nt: TGTGCCAGCAGACTTATACGGGAGAACACTGAAGCTTTCTTT

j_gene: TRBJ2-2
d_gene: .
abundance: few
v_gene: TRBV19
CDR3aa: CASSMQSWGSTGELFF
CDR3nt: TGTGCCAGTAGTATGCAGTCTTGGGGATCCACCGGGGAGCTGTTTTTT

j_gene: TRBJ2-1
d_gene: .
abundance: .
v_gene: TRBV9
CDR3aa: CASSVDVSGGFNEQFF
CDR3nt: TGTGCCAGCAGCGTAGATGTGTCCGGAGGATTCAATGAGCAGTTCTTC

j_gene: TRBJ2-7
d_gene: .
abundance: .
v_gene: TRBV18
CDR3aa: CASSRTSSRYGQSYEQYF
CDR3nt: TGTGCCAGCTCGCGGACTTCCTCGAGATATGGACAGTCCTACGAGCAGTACTTC

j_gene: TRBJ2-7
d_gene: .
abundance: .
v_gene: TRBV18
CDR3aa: CASSPAGPTISYEQYF
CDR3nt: TGTGCCAGCTCACCCGCGGGCCCGACCATCTCCTACGAGCAGTACTTC

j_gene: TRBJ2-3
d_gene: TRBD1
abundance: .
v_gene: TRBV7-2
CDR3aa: CASSPRGQLADTQYF
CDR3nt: TGTGCCAGCAGCCCCCGGGGACAGCTTGCAGATACGCAGTATTTT

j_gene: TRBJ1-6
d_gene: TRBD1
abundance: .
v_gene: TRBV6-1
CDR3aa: CASSAGQGNSPLHF
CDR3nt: TGTGCCAGCAGCGCGGGACAGGGTAATTCACCCCTCCACTTT

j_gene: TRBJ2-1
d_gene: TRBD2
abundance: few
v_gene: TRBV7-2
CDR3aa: CASSSLADRGNEQFF
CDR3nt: TGTGCCAGCAGCTCTCTAGCGGATCGGGGCAATGAGCAGTTCTTC

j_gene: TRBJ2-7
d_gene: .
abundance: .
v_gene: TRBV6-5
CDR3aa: CASSYFNEQYF
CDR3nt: TGTGCCAGCAGTTACTTTAACGAGCAGTACTTC

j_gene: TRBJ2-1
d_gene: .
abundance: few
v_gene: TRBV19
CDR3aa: CASSAEGPFYNEQFF
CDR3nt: TGTGCCAGTAGTGCTGAGGGGCCATTCTACAATGAGCAGTTCTTC

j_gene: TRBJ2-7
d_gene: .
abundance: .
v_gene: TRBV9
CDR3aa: CASSVSGEAGEQYF
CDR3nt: TGTGCCAGCAGCGTAAGTGGGGAAGCAGGCGAGCAGTACTTC

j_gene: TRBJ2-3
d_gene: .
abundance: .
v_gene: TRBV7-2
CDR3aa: CASSRGLRADTQYF
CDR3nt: TGTGCCAGCAGCCGGGGGCTCCGGGCAGATACGCAGTATTTT

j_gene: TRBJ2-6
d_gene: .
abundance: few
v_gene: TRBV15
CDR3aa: CATSRSISGANVLTF
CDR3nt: TGTGCCACCAGCAGAAGCATCTCTGGGGCCAACGTCCTGACTTTC